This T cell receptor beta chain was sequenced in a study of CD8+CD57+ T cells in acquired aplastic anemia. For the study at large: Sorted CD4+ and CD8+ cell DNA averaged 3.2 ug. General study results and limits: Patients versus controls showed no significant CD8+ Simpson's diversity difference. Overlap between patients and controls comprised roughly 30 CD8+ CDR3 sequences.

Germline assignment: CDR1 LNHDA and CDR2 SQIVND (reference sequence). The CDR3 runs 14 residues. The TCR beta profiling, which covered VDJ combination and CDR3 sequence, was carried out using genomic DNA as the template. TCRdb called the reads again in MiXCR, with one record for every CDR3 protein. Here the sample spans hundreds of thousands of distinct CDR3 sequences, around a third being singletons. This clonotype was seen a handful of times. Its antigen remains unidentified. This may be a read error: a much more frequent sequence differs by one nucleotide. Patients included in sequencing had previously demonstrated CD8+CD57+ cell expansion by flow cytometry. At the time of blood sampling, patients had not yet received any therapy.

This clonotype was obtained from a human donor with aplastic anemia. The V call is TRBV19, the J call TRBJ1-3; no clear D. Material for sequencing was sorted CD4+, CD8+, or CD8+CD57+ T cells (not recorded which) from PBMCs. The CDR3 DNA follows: TGTGCCAGCAGTCCTGCGTCCATACGAAACACCATGTATTTT. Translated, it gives CASSPASIRNTMYF.